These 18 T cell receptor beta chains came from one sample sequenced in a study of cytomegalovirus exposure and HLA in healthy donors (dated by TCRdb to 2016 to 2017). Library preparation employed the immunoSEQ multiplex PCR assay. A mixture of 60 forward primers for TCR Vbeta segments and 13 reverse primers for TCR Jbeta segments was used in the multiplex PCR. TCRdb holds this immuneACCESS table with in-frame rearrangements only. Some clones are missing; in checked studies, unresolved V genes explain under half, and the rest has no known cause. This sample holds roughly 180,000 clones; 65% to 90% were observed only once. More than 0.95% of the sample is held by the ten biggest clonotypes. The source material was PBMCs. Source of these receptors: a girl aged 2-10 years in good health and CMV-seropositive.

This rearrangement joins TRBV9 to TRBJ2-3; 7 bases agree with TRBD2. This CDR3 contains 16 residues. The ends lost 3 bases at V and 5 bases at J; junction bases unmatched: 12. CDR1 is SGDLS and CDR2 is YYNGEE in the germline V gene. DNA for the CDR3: TGTGCCAGCAGCGAGTCGGCGGGAGAAGAGGTAGATACGCAGTATTTT. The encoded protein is CASSESAGEEVDTQYF.

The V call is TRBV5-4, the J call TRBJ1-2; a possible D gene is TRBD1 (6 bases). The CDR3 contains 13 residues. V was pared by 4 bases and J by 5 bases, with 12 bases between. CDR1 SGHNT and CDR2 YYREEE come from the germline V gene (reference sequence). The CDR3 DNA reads TGTGCCAGCAGCCGGGACACCACGTATGGCTACACCTTC. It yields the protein CASSRDTTYGYTF.

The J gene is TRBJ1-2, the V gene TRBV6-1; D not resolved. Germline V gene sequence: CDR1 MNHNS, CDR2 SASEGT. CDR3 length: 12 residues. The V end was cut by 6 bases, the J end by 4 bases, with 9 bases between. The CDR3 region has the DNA TGTGCCAGCAGCGGAGGTCCCTATGGCTACACCTTC. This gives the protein CASSGGPYGYTF.

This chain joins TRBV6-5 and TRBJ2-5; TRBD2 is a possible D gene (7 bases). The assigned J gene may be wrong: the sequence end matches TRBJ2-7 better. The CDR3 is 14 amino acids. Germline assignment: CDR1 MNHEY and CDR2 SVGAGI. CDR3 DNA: TGTGCCAGCAGCCCTCGGGGGGCGAGCTACGAGCAGTACTTC. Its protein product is CASSPRGASYEQYF.

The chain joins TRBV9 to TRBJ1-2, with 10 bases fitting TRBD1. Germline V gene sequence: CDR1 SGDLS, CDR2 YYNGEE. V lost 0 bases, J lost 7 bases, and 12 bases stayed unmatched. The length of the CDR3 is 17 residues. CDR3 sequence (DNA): TGTGCCAGCAGCGTAGAGCTAGACAGGGGGCGAGTCAGTGGCTACACCTTC. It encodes CASSVELDRGRVSGYTF.

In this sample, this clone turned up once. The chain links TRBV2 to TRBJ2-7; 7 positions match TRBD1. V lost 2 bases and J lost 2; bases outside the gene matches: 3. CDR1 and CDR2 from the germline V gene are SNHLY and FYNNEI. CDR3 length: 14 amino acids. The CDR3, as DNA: TGTGCCAGCAGTGAACGGCAGGGGGCCTACGAGCAGTACTTC. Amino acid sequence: CASSERQGAYEQYF.

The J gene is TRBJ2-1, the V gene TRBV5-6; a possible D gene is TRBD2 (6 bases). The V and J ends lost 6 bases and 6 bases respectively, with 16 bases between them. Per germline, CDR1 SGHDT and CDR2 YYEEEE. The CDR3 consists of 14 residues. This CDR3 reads CASTRLESPNEQFF. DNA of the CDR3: TGTGCCAGCACCCGACTAGAATCCCCCAATGAGCAGTTCTTC.

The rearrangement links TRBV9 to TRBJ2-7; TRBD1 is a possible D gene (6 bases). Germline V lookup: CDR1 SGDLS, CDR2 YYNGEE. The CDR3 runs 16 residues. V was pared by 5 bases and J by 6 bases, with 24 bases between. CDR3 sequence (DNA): TGTGCCAGCAGTGTAACGATGGACAGTTCTGTGGTCGAGCAGTACTTC. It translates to CASSVTMDSSVVEQYF. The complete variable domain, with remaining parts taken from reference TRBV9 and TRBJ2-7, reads DSGVTQTPKHLITATGQRVTLRCSPRSGDLSVYWYQQSLDQGLQFLIQYYNGEERAKGNILERFSAQQFPDLHSELNLSSLELGDSALYFCASSVTMDSSVVEQYFGPGTRLTVT.

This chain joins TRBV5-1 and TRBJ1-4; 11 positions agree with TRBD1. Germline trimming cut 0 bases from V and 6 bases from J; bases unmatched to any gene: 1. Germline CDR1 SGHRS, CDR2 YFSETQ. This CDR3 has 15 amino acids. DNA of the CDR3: TGCGCCAGCAGCTTGGCGGGACAGGGGGATGAAAAACTGTTTTTT. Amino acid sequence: CASSLAGQGDEKLFF.

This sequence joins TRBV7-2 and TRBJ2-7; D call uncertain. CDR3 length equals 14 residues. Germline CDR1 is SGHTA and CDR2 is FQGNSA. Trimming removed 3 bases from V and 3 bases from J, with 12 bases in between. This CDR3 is CASSFSVNFYEQYF. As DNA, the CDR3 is TGTGCCAGCAGCTTTTCGGTGAACTTCTACGAGCAGTACTTC.

Here the CDR3 reads CASSLSGAEQFF. As DNA, the CDR3 is TGTGCCAGCAGCTTGAGCGGGGCTGAGCAGTTCTTC. J is TRBJ2-1 and V is TRBV11-2; TRBD2 matches at 7 bases. The V gene's germline CDR1 is SGHAT and CDR2 FQNNGV. This CDR3 comprises 12 residues. V gave up 3 bases and J gave up 9 bases; unmatched junction bases: 2.

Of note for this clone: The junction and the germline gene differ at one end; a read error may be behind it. The CDR3 reads CASSLAYEAGELFF. The CDR3 nucleotides are TGTGCTAGCAGCTTAGCGTACGAGGCCGGGGAGCTGTTTTTT. The chain employs TRBV7-7 and TRBJ2-2, with D possibly TRBD2 on 5 matching bases. Germline V gives CDR1 SSHAT, CDR2 FNYEAQ (reference sequence). The CDR3 has 14 amino acids.

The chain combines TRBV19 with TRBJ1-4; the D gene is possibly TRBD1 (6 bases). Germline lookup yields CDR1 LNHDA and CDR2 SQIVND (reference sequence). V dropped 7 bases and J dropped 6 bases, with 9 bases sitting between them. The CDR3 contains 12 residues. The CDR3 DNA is TGTGCCAGTACACAGGGCCATGAAAAACTGTTTTTT. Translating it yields CASTQGHEKLFF. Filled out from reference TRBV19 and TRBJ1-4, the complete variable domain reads DGGITQSPKYLFRKEGQNVTLSCEQNLNHDAMYWYRQDPGQGLRLIYYSQIVNDFQKGDIAEGYSVSREKKESFPLTVTSAQKNPTAFYLCASTQGHEKLFFGSGTQLSVL.

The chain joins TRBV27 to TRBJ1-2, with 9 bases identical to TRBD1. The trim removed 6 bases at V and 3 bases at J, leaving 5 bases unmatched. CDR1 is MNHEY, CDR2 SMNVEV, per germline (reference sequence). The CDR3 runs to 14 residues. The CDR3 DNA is TGTGCCAGCAGGGGGGGGACAGGGTACTATGGCTACACCTTC. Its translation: CASRGGTGYYGYTF.

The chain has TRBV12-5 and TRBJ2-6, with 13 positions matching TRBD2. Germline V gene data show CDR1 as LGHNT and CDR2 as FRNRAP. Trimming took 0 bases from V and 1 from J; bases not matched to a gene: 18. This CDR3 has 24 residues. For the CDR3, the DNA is TGTGCTAGTGGTTTGGTTACCGAGGGACTAGCGGGATTCGAGGTTATGTCTGGGGCCAACGTCCTGACTTTC. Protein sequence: CASGLVTEGLAGFEVMSGANVLTF.

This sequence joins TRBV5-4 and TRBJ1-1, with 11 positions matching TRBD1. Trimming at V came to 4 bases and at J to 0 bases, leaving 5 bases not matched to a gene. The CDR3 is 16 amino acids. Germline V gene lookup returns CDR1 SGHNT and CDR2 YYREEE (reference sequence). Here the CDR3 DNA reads TGTGCCAGCAGCCTCGGACAGGGGGCCCTGAACACTGAAGCTTTCTTT. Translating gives CASSLGQGALNTEAFF.

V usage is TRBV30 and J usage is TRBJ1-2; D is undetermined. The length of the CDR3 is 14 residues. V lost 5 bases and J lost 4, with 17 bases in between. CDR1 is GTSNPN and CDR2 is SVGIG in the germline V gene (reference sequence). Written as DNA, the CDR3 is TGTGCCTGGGGCCGGGGTAGCTCCCGCTATGGCTACACCTTC. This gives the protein CAWGRGSSRYGYTF.

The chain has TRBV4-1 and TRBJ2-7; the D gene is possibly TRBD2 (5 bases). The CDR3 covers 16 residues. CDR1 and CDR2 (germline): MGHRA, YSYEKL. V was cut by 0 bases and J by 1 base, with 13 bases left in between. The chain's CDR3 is CASSQEFYGESYEQYF. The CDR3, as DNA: TGCGCCAGCAGCCAAGAGTTCTACGGGGAGTCCTACGAGCAGTACTTC.